One TCR beta chain is described in this entry. Its antigen has not been determined. No base quality information exists; no much larger clone differs at one position. The CDR3 has 13 amino acids, counting the end cysteine and phenylalanine. Of the read, only the CDR3 DNA is kept; its 39 bases are in frame from base 1. The CDR1 and CDR2 encoded by the germline V gene are SGHTA and FQGNSA. Trimming takes 8 bases from V and 7 bases from J, and the germline ends sit 17 bases apart. The collaborating institutions used their own protocols to collect whole blood in K2EDTA tubes. For TCRbeta analysis, collaborators shipped samples as frozen whole blood, isolated PBMCs, or DNA extracted from either of those sample types. TCRbeta CDR3 regions were amplified from genomic DNA using the immunoSEQ Assay, a bias-controlled multiplex PCR. The authors' pipeline ran thus. Within the assay, amplification of reference gene primers was used to estimate how many nucleated cells each sample contained. Sequence reads were collapsed and filtered to measure the absolute abundance of every unique TCRbeta CDR3 rearrangement. Productive Simpson clonality was computed per sample as the square root of Simpson's diversity index over productive rearrangements. TCRdb holds this immuneACCESS table with in-frame rearrangements only. Some clones are missing; in checked studies, unresolved V genes explain under half, and the rest has no known cause. The D gene and trimming were derived from the DNA, and the V and J assignments and clone size from that table. This sample lists 130,000 or so clones; around four fifths were detected once. The ten largest clones represent 20% to 25% of the sample.

This sample was included in a study of blood T cell repertoires in COVID-19 (TCRdb year 2020). About the investigation overall: Samples from collaborators originated in the United States, Italy and Spain and spanned both the acute and convalescent phases of COVID-19. Nearly every sample came with metadata listing a de-identified subject ID, COVID-19 status, age in years and sex. The material from the prospective study consisted of cDNA or gDNA derived from T cells, B-cell-depleted T cells, or PBMCs. The samples were drawn from two sources: the first 160 participants of the ongoing ImmuneRACE study, and approximately 1,300 subjects contributed by 6 global collaborators. HLA class I and class II types, where available, came from metadata supplied by the sample provider rather than from assay-based typing. The repertoires were made available in a free public database intended to serve as a resource for research on the immune response to SARS-CoV-2. Subjects who had been exposed to COVID-19, were actively infected with it, or had recovered from it provided the deeply sampled blood TCRbeta repertoires that made up the dataset.

The research as a whole found: The quantity of clinical and demographic metadata differed by source and by participant and was supplied without curation.

The sequence links TRBV7-2 to TRBJ2-5; a confident D gene designation cannot be given. Sequencing used peripheral blood. The receptor was isolated from a human donor in a cohort sampled during active COVID-19. The DNA reads TGTGCCAGCGTCTCATCACTTCCTGGGACCCAGTACTTC. Translated, it reads CASVSSLPGTQYF.